The following is a TCR beta chain sequence with its context. This sample was included in a study of blood T cell repertoires in COVID-19. Turning to the study itself: The cDNA or gDNA used as material had been derived from T cells, B-cell-depleted T cells, or PBMCs.

Those enrolled in Seattle joined during active infection and were followed longitudinally afterward. Original methodology: Cell counts per sample came from amplifying reference gene primers. Clones were read by immunoSEQ multiplex PCR, and TCRdb kept only the in-frame ones, dropping some. V and J calls and clone size come straight from that table; D and trimming were deduced from the DNA. The sample has 450,000 or so clones; about nine tenths are singletons. V lost 5 bases to trimming and J lost 6 bases; unmatched junction nucleotides: 6. CDR1 and CDR2 from the germline V gene are SEHNR and FQNEAQ (reference sequence). The CDR3 consists of 17 residues.

This clonotype was sampled from a woman in her thirties or forties with COVID-19, enrolled during active disease. Specimen: peripheral blood. This sequence joins TRBV7-9 and TRBJ2-2; 16 bases align to TRBD2. The CDR3 loop is CASSPGLAGGSAGELFF. The CDR3 bases are TGTGCCAGCAGCCCGGGACTAGCGGGAGGGTCGGCCGGGGAGCTGTTTTTT.